What follows are 7 T cell receptor beta chains derived from one specimen sequenced in a study of blood T cells in healthy people across ages. Through a sample-barcoded 5' primer and a J-beta primer mix, a second PCR was run for 7 to 11 cycles. Each CDR3 protein gets one entry after TCRdb re-called the 5' RACE reads with MiXCR. Of roughly 700,000 distinct CDR3 sequences listed, approximately 25% are singletons. These records were also assigned to another study, of T cells of mothers and their children.

Source material: blood. The source is a boy between 5 and 17 years old in good health.

This clonotype was recorded a few times. This CDR3 reads CASSPAAGADSPLHF. Here the CDR3 DNA reads TGTGCCAGCAGCCCGGCGGCGGGGGCGGATTCACCCCTCCACTTT. V usage is TRBV7-2 and J usage is TRBJ1-6; TRBD1 is a possible D gene (6 bases). The germline gives CDR1 SGHTA, CDR2 FQGNSA. With 5 bases removed from V and 8 bases from J, the gap between germline ends came to 16 bases. CDR3 length equals 15 residues.

This chain uses TRBV29-1 with TRBJ2-1; 7 bases match TRBD2. From germline, CDR1 is SQVTM and CDR2 ANQGSEA. J lost 3 bases, V lost 5 bases, and 1 base had no gene match. The CDR3 contains 12 residues. CDR3 in DNA: TGCAGCGTTTGGACTAGCTACAATGAGCAGTTCTTC. Translated: CSVWTSYNEQFF.

This clonotype occurred a few times. The chain carries TRBV11-2 and TRBJ2-4, with a tentative D call TRBD1 (5 bases). Germline V gives CDR1 SGHAT, CDR2 FQNNGV. The ends were cut back, 3 bases at V and 8 bases at J, with 11 bases in the middle. This CDR3 comprises 13 residues. The chain's CDR3 is CASSFGSRDIQYF. The CDR3 DNA sequence: TGTGCCAGCAGCTTCGGTAGCAGGGACATTCAGTACTTC.

This chain uses TRBV5-1 with TRBJ2-1; TRBD2 aligns across 9 bases. Trimming took 9 bases from V and 4 from J; bases not matched to a gene: 17. From germline, CDR1 is SGHRS and CDR2 YFSETQ. This CDR3 comprises 17 residues. The CDR3: CANEREVRPALYNEQFF. The CDR3 DNA reads as TGCGCCAACGAGCGGGAGGTACGACCCGCCCTTTACAATGAGCAGTTCTTC. Full variable domain (missing parts from reference TRBV5-1 and TRBJ2-1): KAGVTQTPRYLIKTRGQQVTLSCSPISGHRSVSWYQQTPGQGLQFLFEYFSETQRNKGNFPGRFSGRQFSNSRSEMNVSTLELGDSALYLCANEREVRPALYNEQFFGPGTRLTVL.

The chain carries TRBV6-5 and TRBJ2-3; the D is unclear. Germline values: CDR1 MNHEY, CDR2 SVGAGI. The CDR3 runs to 15 residues. V shed 2 bases and J shed 2 bases, with 11 bases lying between them. CDR3 DNA sequence: TGTGCCAGCAGTTACCTGGGCCGGTCCACAGATACGCAGTATTTT. This encodes CASSYLGRSTDTQYF.

This clonotype was detected a few times. The CDR3 DNA sequence: TGCAGTGCCGCCGTGGCAGGGGCCGAAAAACTGTTTTTT. Translation gives CSAAVAGAEKLFF. The J gene is TRBJ1-4, the V gene TRBV20-1, with D maybe TRBD1 (6 bases). Germline CDR1 and CDR2: DFQATT and SNEGSKA (reference sequence). The V end lost 6 bases, the J end lost 8 bases, and 16 bases lay between the germline ends. The CDR3 totals 13 residues.

The chain employs TRBV14 and TRBJ1-4; D gene unclear. The germline CDR1 and CDR2 sequences are SGHDN and FVKESK. The V and J ends lost 3 bases and 8 bases respectively, with 19 bases between them. The CDR3 covers 16 residues. The CDR3 nucleotides are TGTGCCAGCAGCCAGAGAAGTCCGCGGGGAGGCGAAAAACTGTTTTTT. Protein sequence: CASSQRSPRGGEKLFF.